Sequencing of this TCR beta chain was carried out in a study of control samples from healthy donors and cancer patients. This CDR3 is 14 amino acids long. Trimming cost V 4 bases and J 2 bases, with 10 bases left between them. Germline CDR1 is LNHNV and CDR2 is YYDKDF (reference sequence). Clones were read by immunoSEQ multiplex PCR, and TCRdb kept only the in-frame ones, dropping some. The sample includes about 55,000 clones, approximately 86% of them seen just once. This TCR came from a man in his fifties or sixties in good health. This chain connects TRBV15 to TRBJ2-3; TRBD2 might be the D (6 bases). The sample consisted of blood. CDR3 protein: CATSIGGTTDTQYF. The CDR3 DNA reads as TGTGCCACCAGCATAGGCGGGACCACAGATACGCAGTATTTT.